The next 29 T cell receptor beta chains were all read from a single sample in a study of regulatory T cells in long-lasting Graves disease. Time point of the sample: newly diagnosed GD, antithyroid drugs for less than 3 months. There was RNA extracted from PBMCs, and the TCR library was made from it. The TCR beta library used iRepertoire HTBI primers with Arm-PCR amplification of CDR3. TCRdb ran MiXCR on the multiplex PCR reads and lists one entry per CDR3 protein. The data show 600,000 to 650,000 distinct CDR3 sequences, roughly 15% seen once. These records were also assigned to another study, of T cells in Graves' hyperthyroidism and ophthalmopathy.

Sequencing used peripheral blood mononuclear cells (PBMCs), obtained at new diagnosis, from a patient treated with antithyroid drugs. Receptors were obtained from a woman aged 25 to 39 with Graves disease.

This clonotype was counted only a few times. The rearrangement uses TRBV3-1 and TRBJ2-1; 10 positions match TRBD2. Germline CDR1 is LGHDT and CDR2 is YNNKEL (reference sequence). Germline trimming cut 1 base from V and 6 bases from J; bases unmatched to any gene: 6. The CDR3 consists of 16 residues. The CDR3 is CASSQGVRLAGNEQFF. Here the CDR3 DNA reads TGTGCCAGCAGCCAAGGGGTTCGACTAGCGGGCAATGAGCAGTTCTTC.

The table lists this clonotype with a few counts. This rearrangement joins TRBV6-5 to TRBJ2-7; D is ambiguous. There are 13 residues in the CDR3. The germline V and J ends were trimmed by 3 bases and 7 bases, with 13 bases remaining between them. Germline V gene lookup returns CDR1 MNHEY and CDR2 SVGAGI. The CDR3 nucleotides are TGTGCCAGCAGTTATTCTCAGTTGGGTGAGCAGTACTTC. As protein: CASSYSQLGEQYF.

The chain employs TRBV10-1 and TRBJ1-1; no definite D call. The V gene lost 3 bases and the J gene lost 1 base, with 6 bases spanning the gap. CDR1 is WNHNN, CDR2 SYGVQD, per germline (reference sequence). The length of the CDR3 is 13 residues. The CDR3 loop is CASSEKGNTEAFF. The CDR3 bases are TGCGCCAGCAGTGAAAAGGGGAACACTGAAGCTTTCTTT.

Many counts were recorded for this clonotype. The CDR3 sequence: CASSLGRFRHEQYF. DNA for the CDR3: TGCGCCAGCAGCTTGGGGCGGTTCCGCCACGAGCAGTACTTC. The rearrangement links TRBV5-1 to TRBJ2-7; D remains unclear. CDR1 SGHRS and CDR2 YFSETQ come from the germline V gene. V was pared by 0 bases and J by 5 bases, with 12 bases between. This CDR3 has 14 residues.

This clonotype has at least ten counts. The V gene is TRBV3-1, the J gene TRBJ2-7; D is perhaps TRBD1 or TRBD2 (5 bases each). The CDR3 has 17 residues. V lost 1 base to trimming and J lost 3 bases, with 19 bases between them. Germline V gene sequence: CDR1 LGHDT, CDR2 YNNKEL (reference sequence). CDR3 nucleotides: TGTGCCAGCAGCCAAGGGGTTGCGCAACTAGGGGACTACGAGCAGTACTTC. Amino acid sequence: CASSQGVAQLGDYEQYF.

This clonotype was found a few times. This clone may be a read error of a much larger clone one base away. The V call is TRBV5-1, the J call TRBJ1-1, with a weak D call TRBD1 (6 bases). CDR1 and CDR2 (germline): SGHRS, YFSETQ. This CDR3 is 12 amino acids long. This CDR3 is CATPTGLHMASF. The CDR3 nucleotides are TGCGCCACCCCCACAGGGCTCCACATGGCTTCCTTT.

This clonotype was seen repeatedly, ten times or more. The chain recombines TRBV28 with TRBJ2-1, with 9 positions matching TRBD1. This CDR3 comprises 15 residues. From germline, CDR1 is MDHEN and CDR2 SYDVKM. With 6 bases clipped from V and 4 bases from J, the junction kept 7 bases outside the gene matches. CDR3 coding DNA: TGTGCCAGCAGCTTGGCCGGGACAGGGTACAATGAGCAGTTCTTC. It specifies CASSLAGTGYNEQFF.

About this clonotype: Compared with germline, one end of the junction differs, possibly owing to a read error. The V call is TRBV7-9, the J call TRBJ2-2; a possible D gene is TRBD2 (5 bases). Germline-derived CDR1 and CDR2 are SEHNR and FQNEAQ (reference sequence). CDR3 length: 12 amino acids. The chain's CDR3 is CASSYETGELSF. The CDR3 DNA reads as TGTGCCAGCAGCTACGAAACCGGGGAGCTGTCTTTT. Full variable domain (rest looked up from reference TRBV7-9 and TRBJ2-2): DTGVSQNPRHKITKRGQNVTFRCDPISEHNRLYWYRQTLGQGPEFLTYFQNEAQLEKSRLLSDRFSAERPKGSFSTLEIQRTEQGDSAMYLCASSYETGELSFGEGSRLTVL.

This clonotype was detected many times. For the CDR3, the DNA is TGCGCCAGCAGCTTGACGGGAGGGCCGTCTCATGAGCAGTTCTTC. Its translation is CASSLTGGPSHEQFF. The rearrangement joins TRBV5-1 to TRBJ2-1; 8 bases match TRBD2. The CDR3 is 15 residues long. V gave up 1 base and J gave up 8 bases; unmatched junction bases: 8. Per the germline V gene, CDR1 is SGHRS and CDR2 is YFSETQ.

A remark on this clonotype: A much larger clone sits a single nucleotide away, making a read error possible. The gene calls are TRBV12-3 or TRBV12-4 and TRBJ1-1, with D possibly TRBD1 on 5 matching bases. V lost 5 bases and J 4 bases, leaving 11 bases between the germline ends. The CDR3 length is 13 residues. CDR3 nucleotides: TGTGCCAGCAGTCCTGCAGGGAGCACTGAAGCTTTCTTT. Translation: CASSPAGSTEAFF.

This clonotype came up a few times. The chain recombines TRBV5-1 with TRBJ1-6; 7 bases are a match to TRBD1. This CDR3 contains 16 residues. The V gene end was trimmed by 3 bases and the J gene end by 6 bases; junction bases not matched to a gene: 9. The V gene's germline CDR1 is SGHRS and CDR2 YFSETQ. CDR3: CASSSLTGTANSPLHF. The CDR3 bases are TGCGCCAGCAGCTCGTTAACCGGGACAGCTAATTCACCCCTCCACTTT. The full variable domain, completed using reference TRBV5-1 and TRBJ1-6, is KAGVTQTPRYLIKTRGQQVTLSCSPISGHRSVSWYQQTPGQGLQFLFEYFSETQRNKGNFPGRFSGRQFSNSRSEMNVSTLELGDSALYLCASSSLTGTANSPLHFGNGTRLTVT.

This clonotype came up many times. The chain combines TRBV3-1 with TRBJ2-3, with D uncertain. Germline values: CDR1 LGHDT, CDR2 YNNKEL (reference sequence). The CDR3 extends over 13 amino acids. Trimming took off 3 bases at V and 10 bases at J, with 14 bases between the two ends. CDR3: CASSHLLTDAQYF. The CDR3 DNA reads TGTGCCAGCAGCCACCTGCTAACCGATGCGCAGTATTTT.

This clonotype was seen at least ten times. V is TRBV5-1 and J is TRBJ1-2, with a tentative D call TRBD1 (6 bases). CDR1 and CDR2 (germline): SGHRS, YFSETQ. The CDR3 length is 14 residues. The V end lost 2 bases, the J end lost 8 bases, and 16 bases lay between the germline ends. The DNA of the CDR3 is TGCGCCAGCAGCTTCGAAGGGGGGGCGCGAGGCTACACCTTC. It yields the protein CASSFEGGARGYTF.

This chain joins TRBV19 and TRBJ2-5, with 10 positions matching TRBD1. Germline V gene data show CDR1 as LNHDA and CDR2 as SQIVND (reference sequence). The CDR3 contains 14 residues. J was trimmed by 5 bases and V by 9 bases; bases with no gene match: 9. This chain's CDR3 is CASTRDRGAETQYF. CDR3 DNA: TGTGCCAGCACCCGGGACAGGGGTGCGGAGACCCAGTACTTC.

This clonotype was seen a few times. V is TRBV12-3 or TRBV12-4 and J is TRBJ2-1; 8 nucleotides agree with TRBD1. The CDR3 is made up of 16 amino acids. Germline trimming cut 6 bases from V and 3 bases from J; bases unmatched to any gene: 10. The CDR3 DNA sequence: TGTGCCAGCAGGCAGGGTCAGGGGACAGGCTACAATGAGCAGTTCTTC. Translation gives CASRQGQGTGYNEQFF.

This clonotype was seen many times. The genes are TRBV28 and TRBJ1-1; tentatively, D is TRBD1 (5 bases). V was shortened by 3 bases and J by 5 bases, with 13 bases between the two germline ends. The CDR3 loop spans 14 amino acids. Germline V gene lookup returns CDR1 MDHEN and CDR2 SYDVKM. In DNA form, the CDR3 reads TGTGCCAGCAGTTTGGGGACCAGGCCAACTGAAGCTTTCTTT. This encodes CASSLGTRPTEAFF.

This chain links TRBV19 with TRBJ2-7; 7 positions match TRBD1. V gave up 5 bases and J gave up 4 bases; unmatched junction bases: 8. Looked up from germline, CDR1 is LNHDA and CDR2 is SQIVND (reference sequence). CDR3 length equals 14 residues. The CDR3 DNA is TGTGCCAGTAGTCCTAGGGACAGAAGATACGAGCAGTACTTC. It translates to CASSPRDRRYEQYF.

The V gene is TRBV4-1, the J gene TRBJ2-7; 7 nucleotides align to TRBD2. J lost 6 bases, V lost 1 base, and 9 bases had no gene match. Germline assignment: CDR1 MGHRA and CDR2 YSYEKL. The CDR3 has 15 amino acids. For the CDR3, the DNA is TGCGCCAGCAGCCAAGTTAGCGGGTTGCGGCCCGAGCAGTACTTC. Amino acids: CASSQVSGLRPEQYF.

This clonotype has only a few counts. The chain is built from TRBV19 and TRBJ2-4, with D unresolved. The CDR3 covers 14 residues. Germline CDR1 LNHDA, CDR2 SQIVND (reference sequence). V lost 7 bases to trimming and J lost 0 bases, with 10 bases between them. The CDR3 sequence is CASMNYQAKNIQYF. DNA of the CDR3: TGTGCCAGTATGAACTACCAAGCCAAAAACATTCAGTACTTC.

This clonotype came up many times. The chain couples TRBV28 to TRBJ2-7, with D tentatively TRBD1 (7 bases). This CDR3 spans 15 amino acids. Germline V lookup: CDR1 MDHEN, CDR2 SYDVKM. V lost 6 bases to trimming and J lost 2 bases, with 17 bases between them. The CDR3: CASSRVSRGAYEQYF. Written as DNA, the CDR3 is TGTGCCAGCAGCCGGGTGAGCAGGGGGGCCTACGAGCAGTACTTC.

The V call is TRBV9, the J call TRBJ1-2; 8 positions agree with TRBD1. The junction had 4 bases not matched to a gene; V was cut back by 3 bases and J by 6 bases. This CDR3 has 13 residues. CDR1 is SGDLS, CDR2 YYNGEE, per germline. The CDR3 reads CASSALTGDGYTF. As DNA, the CDR3 is TGTGCCAGCAGCGCCTTGACAGGGGATGGCTACACCTTC. The entire variable domain, with the rest obtained from reference TRBV9 and TRBJ1-2, is as follows: DSGVTQTPKHLITATGQRVTLRCSPRSGDLSVYWYQQSLDQGLQFLIQYYNGEERAKGNILERFSAQQFPDLHSELNLSSLELGDSALYFCASSALTGDGYTFGSGTRLTVV.

The rearrangement uses TRBV7-9 and TRBJ1-6; 10 bases line up with TRBD1. The CDR3 totals 15 residues. Germline CDR1 and CDR2: SEHNR and FQNEAQ (reference sequence). After removal of 2 bases from V and 10 bases from J, the junction contained 5 bases not matched to a gene. The DNA of the CDR3 is TGTGCCAGCAGCTTAACCGGGACAGGGGAATCACCCCTCCACTTT. It yields the protein CASSLTGTGESPLHF.

This clonotype occurred many times. The J gene is TRBJ1-2, the V gene TRBV13, with D uncertain. Germline V CDR1 and CDR2: PRHDT, FYEKMQ (reference sequence). V was cut by 5 bases and J by 8 bases, with 21 bases left in between. The CDR3 is 15 amino acids. The CDR3 sequence: CASSISGLSREGYTF. The CDR3 bases are TGTGCCAGCAGCATTTCGGGATTATCAAGGGAAGGCTACACCTTC.

This clonotype came up many times. The CDR3 region is CASSPGRARMETQYF. The CDR3 nucleotides read TGTGCCAGCAGCCCCGGGAGGGCGCGGATGGAGACCCAGTACTTC. This chain links TRBV28 with TRBJ2-5; TRBD2 matches at 8 bases. Per the germline V gene, CDR1 is MDHEN and CDR2 is SYDVKM. The junction had 11 bases not matched to a gene; V was cut back by 6 bases and J by 5 bases. The CDR3 is 15 residues long.

V and J are TRBV30 and TRBJ2-7; 7 nucleotides line up with TRBD2. V gave up 5 bases and J gave up 3 bases; unmatched junction bases: 4. Per the germline V gene, CDR1 is GTSNPN and CDR2 is SVGIG (reference sequence). There are 12 residues in the CDR3. The CDR3 nucleotides are TGTGCCTGGCGCGGGGGAAGCTACGAGCAGTACTTC. It specifies CAWRGGSYEQYF.

There are a few counts of this clonotype. A single base separates this from a much larger clone, so it may be a read error. This chain connects TRBV6-1 to TRBJ1-1; D possibly corresponds to TRBD1 (5 bases). Germline loops: CDR1 MNHNS, CDR2 SASEGT. The CDR3 totals 14 residues. CDR3 sequence: CASSPGGVGTEALF. In DNA form, the CDR3 reads TGTGCCAGCAGCCCCGGGGGGGTAGGAACTGAAGCTCTCTTT.

In the case of this clonotype: Given a much more abundant clone one base away, this may be a read error. The chain joins TRBV6-2 or TRBV6-3 to TRBJ1-5, with D unresolved. CDR1 and CDR2 from the germline V gene are MNHEY and SVGEGT. The V end was cut by 5 bases, the J end by 6 bases, with 17 bases between. The CDR3 is 15 amino acids. CDR3 DNA sequence: TGTGCCAGCAGTGAAATGGAAGGACGTGGTCAGCCCCAGCATTTT. Encoded protein: CASSEMEGRGQPQHF.

Only one count was recorded for this clonotype. The chain uses TRBV18 and TRBJ2-5, with 7 bases lining up with TRBD1. This CDR3 has 15 amino acids. Per the germline V gene, CDR1 is KGHSH and CDR2 is LQKENI. Trimming removed 0 bases from V and 2 bases from J; junction bases left unmatched: 3. DNA of the CDR3: TGTGCCAGCTCACCACCGGGACAGCCTCAAGAGACCCAGTACTTC. Translation gives CASSPPGQPQETQYF.

This clonotype was picked up many times. The V and J genes are TRBV6-1 and TRBJ1-6; maybe TRBD1 (6 bases). CDR3 length equals 17 residues. Germline assignment: CDR1 MNHNS and CDR2 SASEGT. V lost 5 bases, J lost 8 bases, and 22 bases lay in between. The CDR3: CASSPNAMGAGDSPLHF. CDR3 in DNA: TGTGCCAGCAGTCCCAATGCGATGGGGGCGGGGGATTCACCCCTCCACTTT.